This entry concerns a single T cell receptor beta chain. Its antigen is as yet unknown. The data belong to a study of a mutant IDH1 vaccine in newly diagnosed glioma. Study at large: Treated patients showed a male proportion of approximately 62%, a female proportion of about 40%, and a mean age of around 40 years. Therapy received beforehand was radiotherapy, temozolomide, or both, with most patients given both.

Time point reported: week 11, during vaccination. Vaccine doses each comprised 300 ug of mutant IDH1 20-mer peptide, with topical imiquimod. Assay used: immunoSEQ multiplex PCR; TCRdb lists only in-frame clones, some missing. Of 55,000 to 70,000 clones listed, roughly 90% are singletons. The CDR3 is made up of 11 amino acids. V was pared by 1 base and J by 8 bases, with 1 base of the junction left unmatched. Germline CDR1 and CDR2: SQVTM and ANQGSEA. The V call is TRBV29-1, the J call TRBJ1-2; 7 positions agree with TRBD1. The sequenced sample was PBMCs, obtained from a glioma patient whose treatment included an IDH1 peptide vaccine. The receptor was derived from a man aged 35 to 55 with glioma. In nucleotides, the CDR3 is TGCAGCGTTGAAGCAGGGGGAGGCTACACCTTC. Protein: CSVEAGGGYTF.